The 27 T cell receptor beta chains listed next were all sequenced from one sample in a study of T cell repertoires in cytomegalovirus infection. TCRdb re-derived calls from the reads in MiXCR, one entry per CDR3 protein. Seen here are under 450,000 distinct CDR3 sequences, roughly 36% observed once, and the top ten hold roughly 13%. No antigen has been assigned to these receptors. The sequencing here drew on cultured PBMCs, taken from culture after CMV antigen stimulation. The receptors here all came from a human donor in good health (CMV status not recorded). Some clones in this sample may be carry-over from other donors' samples.

This clonotype was counted ten times or more. DNA of the CDR3: TGTGCCAGCAGTTACTGGCAGGGGACTAGCGGACTCGCGAACACCGGGGAGCTGTTTTTT. Its protein is CASSYWQGTSGLANTGELFF. The chain uses TRBV6-2 or TRBV6-3 and TRBJ2-2; the match to TRBD2 covers 11 bases. This CDR3 comprises 20 residues. The germline gives CDR1 MNHEY, CDR2 SVGEGT. The J segment lost 0 bases and the V segment lost 1 base, leaving 10 bases of the junction unmatched.

The gene calls are TRBV6-2 or TRBV6-3 and TRBJ2-5; 10 bases are a match to TRBD2. The germline CDR1 and CDR2 sequences are MNHEY and SVGEGT. The CDR3 consists of 13 residues. Losses at the gene ends were 10 bases for V and 5 bases for J; bases not matched to a gene: 7. The CDR3 region has the DNA TGTGCCACTCGACTAGCGGGCGTGGAGACCCAGTACTTC. As protein: CATRLAGVETQYF.

CDR3 sequence (DNA): TGTGCCAGAGGAGCAAGAGACAGGGAATCCTCAACTAATGAAAAACTGTTTTTT. Translation gives CARGARDRESSTNEKLFF. This rearrangement joins TRBV19 to TRBJ1-4, with TRBD1 matching over 7 bases. The CDR3 is 18 amino acids. J was trimmed by 0 bases and V by 9 bases; bases with no gene match: 16. CDR1 is LNHDA and CDR2 is SQIVND in the germline V gene (reference sequence).

The chain combines TRBV12-3 or TRBV12-4 with TRBJ1-1; D not certain. Trimming removed 2 bases from V and 4 bases from J, with 11 bases in between. The CDR3 runs 14 residues. For the CDR3, the DNA is TGTGCCAGCAGTTTATTCAGGAGGGCCACTGAAGCTTTCTTT. It codes for CASSLFRRATEAFF.

This chain joins TRBV3-1 and TRBJ2-7; no firm D call. Per the germline V gene, CDR1 is LGHDT and CDR2 is YNNKEL (reference sequence). V was cut by 6 bases and J by 7 bases, with 16 bases left in between. The CDR3 extends over 13 amino acids. Written as DNA, the CDR3 is TGTGCCAGCAGTGAGTTAAATATAGGGGAGCAGTACTTC. This codes for CASSELNIGEQYF.

This chain links TRBV28 with TRBJ2-1; TRBD2 matches 8 bases. The CDR3 spans 15 residues. The V and J ends lost 2 bases and 9 bases, in that order; junction bases with no gene match: 9. The germline V gene has CDR1 MDHEN and CDR2 SYDVKM. The CDR3 DNA is TGTGCCAGCAGTTTAACTACTAGCGGATCGCCTGAGCAGTTCTTC. This sequence encodes CASSLTTSGSPEQFF.

This chain uses TRBV27 with TRBJ1-5; D gene uncertain. The CDR3 consists of 13 residues. The V end was cut by 3 bases, the J end by 7 bases, with 10 bases between. Germline loops: CDR1 MNHEY, CDR2 SMNVEV (reference sequence). The CDR3 here is CASSFAGSQPQHF. The CDR3 coding sequence is TGTGCCAGCAGTTTTGCCGGGAGCCAGCCCCAGCATTTT.

V and J are TRBV12-3 or TRBV12-4 and TRBJ2-1; perhaps TRBD2 as D (6 bases). CDR3 size: 15 residues. V lost 3 bases to trimming and J lost 6 bases, with 15 bases between them. The CDR3 region is CASSFGPPGVNEQFF. For the CDR3, the DNA is TGTGCCAGCAGTTTCGGCCCCCCGGGAGTCAATGAGCAGTTCTTC.

This clonotype was observed a handful of times. V usage is TRBV4-1 and J usage is TRBJ2-1, with 11 bases aligning to TRBD2. V lost 6 bases, J lost 5 bases, and 9 bases stayed unmatched. CDR3 length: 16 residues. Germline V gives CDR1 MGHRA, CDR2 YSYEKL. The chain's CDR3 is CASRPAGTSGHNEQFF. CDR3 DNA sequence: TGCGCCAGCAGACCCGCCGGGACTAGCGGCCACAATGAGCAGTTCTTC.

The chain carries TRBV24-1 and TRBJ2-7; 8 bases agree with TRBD1. Germline V CDR1 and CDR2: KGHDR, SFDVKD. V lost 3 bases to trimming and J lost 4 bases; unmatched junction nucleotides: 7. The CDR3 totals 15 residues. CDR3: CATSDNQGATYEQYF. The CDR3 DNA is TGTGCCACCAGTGATAACCAGGGGGCTACGTACGAGCAGTACTTC.

This chain links TRBV10-3 with TRBJ2-1; perhaps TRBD2 as D (6 bases). The CDR3 is 15 residues long. V was cut by 3 bases and J by 7 bases, with 16 bases left in between. Germline V CDR1 and CDR2: ENHRY, SYGVKD. The DNA for the CDR3 is TGTGCCATCAGTGAAATCGCGGGGTTCGAGAATGAGCAGTTCTTC. This sequence encodes CAISEIAGFENEQFF.

Many counts were recorded for this clonotype. This chain connects TRBV7-8 to TRBJ1-5; D possibly corresponds to TRBD1 (6 bases). Germline lookup yields CDR1 SGHVS and CDR2 FQNEAQ. The CDR3 totals 16 residues. V lost 0 bases and J 7 bases, leaving 16 bases between the germline ends. The CDR3 DNA reads TGTGCCAGCAGCTTAGCGCCCGCCAGGGGCGGGCAGCCCCAGCATTTT. This translates into CASSLAPARGGQPQHF.

Many counts were recorded for this clonotype. V is TRBV7-9 and J is TRBJ1-1; a weak D match, TRBD1 (5 bases). The CDR3 spans 14 residues. In germline, CDR1 is SEHNR, CDR2 FQNEAQ (reference sequence). Trimming removed 1 base at V and 4 bases at J, with 10 bases between. The CDR3, as DNA: TGTGCCAGCAGCTTAGAAGCAGGGATCACTGAAGCTTTCTTT. Encoded protein: CASSLEAGITEAFF.

In its sample, this clonotype was seen many times. V and J are TRBV7-2 and TRBJ2-2, with 7 bases lining up with TRBD2. V lost 1 base to trimming and J lost 4 bases; unmatched junction nucleotides: 3. Germline values: CDR1 SGHTA, CDR2 FQGNSA. The CDR3 has 15 residues. CDR3 protein: CASSLGGSATGELFF. The CDR3 nucleotides read TGTGCCAGCAGCTTAGGCGGGAGTGCCACCGGGGAGCTGTTTTTT.

The sample holds many counts of this clonotype. The CDR3 here is CASSLVGSSGNTIYF. The CDR3 coding sequence is TGTGCCAGCAGCTTAGTCGGGAGCTCTGGAAACACCATATATTTT. The chain joins TRBV7-2 to TRBJ1-3; D call uncertain. V shed 1 base and J shed 0 bases, with 7 bases lying between them. The CDR3 runs 15 residues. Germline V gives CDR1 SGHTA, CDR2 FQGNSA.

This clonotype was counted at least ten times. The chain joins TRBV7-2 to TRBJ2-5, with 14 bases fitting TRBD2. Trimming cost V 5 bases and J 5 bases; bases outside gene matches: 4. This CDR3 has 15 amino acids. From germline, CDR1 is SGHTA and CDR2 FQGNSA. CDR3 sequence (DNA): TGTGCCAGCAGCCCGGGACTAGCGGGAGTCGAGACCCAGTACTTC. It specifies CASSPGLAGVETQYF. Using reference TRBV7-2 and TRBJ2-5 for the parts outside the CDR3, the full variable domain is GAGVSQSPSNKVTEKGKDVELRCDPISGHTALYWYRQSLGQGLEFLIYFQGNSAPDKSGLPSDRFSAERTGGSVSTLTIQRTQQEDSAVYLCASSPGLAGVETQYFGPGTRLLVL.

This clonotype was counted a single time. The chain couples TRBV7-4 to TRBJ2-3; 7 nucleotides match TRBD2. The V segment lost 1 base and the J segment 0 bases; nucleotides outside the gene matches: 7. The CDR3 consists of 17 residues. Germline CDR1 and CDR2: SGHVT and SQSDAQ. The CDR3 loop reads CASSLELAGDSTDTQYF. DNA of the CDR3: TGTGCCAGCAGCTTAGAACTCGCGGGAGATAGCACAGATACGCAGTATTTT.

The J gene is TRBJ2-3, the V gene TRBV7-2; a weak D match, TRBD2 (6 bases). This CDR3 has 13 residues. Trimming left V 6 bases short and J 14 bases short, with 21 bases between. Germline V lookup: CDR1 SGHTA, CDR2 FQGNSA. The CDR3 bases are TGTGCCAGCAGTCTCTTTAGCGGAGGCCAGGGGTATTTT. Protein sequence: CASSLFSGGQGYF.

This clonotype occurred a few times. The chain couples TRBV27 to TRBJ1-1, with TRBD1 matching over 8 bases. The length of the CDR3 is 15 residues. The V gene's germline CDR1 is MNHEY and CDR2 SMNVEV (reference sequence). V dropped 8 bases and J dropped 0; count of bases not matched to a gene: 8. DNA of the CDR3: TGTGCCAGCTTCATTTACAGGGGGTTGAACACTGAAGCTTTCTTT. Amino acid sequence: CASFIYRGLNTEAFF.

The rearrangement joins TRBV30 to TRBJ1-4; no clear D gene. The length of the CDR3 is 13 residues. The germline V gene encodes CDR1 GTSNPN and CDR2 SVGIG (reference sequence). Deletions cut 3 bases from V and 5 bases from J, with 10 bases between. CDR3 in DNA: TGTGCCTGGAGAGGCAGCAAGAATGAAAAACTGTTTTTT. Translated, it gives CAWRGSKNEKLFF.

This chain joins TRBV20-1 and TRBJ2-1; 10 bases agree with TRBD2. This CDR3 spans 15 amino acids. Unmatched junction bases numbered 5, after V lost 2 bases and J lost 4 bases. Germline CDR1 reads DFQATT; CDR2 reads SNEGSKA (reference sequence). The CDR3 nucleotides read TGCAGTGCTAGACCCCTAGCGGGAGAGTACAATGAGCAGTTCTTC. Protein product: CSARPLAGEYNEQFF.

In this sample, this clonotype turned up many times. This chain links TRBV7-2 with TRBJ1-1; 9 bases match TRBD1. The germline CDR1 and CDR2 sequences are SGHTA and FQGNSA. V was clipped by 5 bases and J by 4 bases; unmatched bases: 14. The CDR3 has 17 residues. The CDR3 is CASSRTPRTGVSTEAFF. In nucleotides, the CDR3 is TGTGCCAGCAGCCGTACGCCCAGGACAGGGGTGAGCACTGAAGCTTTCTTT.

The V and J genes are TRBV12-3 or TRBV12-4 and TRBJ2-1; D remains ambiguous. This CDR3 has 14 residues. The V gene lost 0 bases and the J gene lost 7 bases, with 10 bases spanning the gap. The CDR3 reads CASSLAGYSNEQFF. CDR3 sequence (DNA): TGTGCCAGCAGTTTAGCAGGGTACAGTAATGAGCAGTTCTTC.

This clonotype was picked up many times. The chain uses TRBV7-3 and TRBJ2-7, with TRBD1 identical over 8 bases. The germline V gene has CDR1 SGHTA and CDR2 FQGTGA. The CDR3 is 15 residues long. The V gene end was trimmed by 5 bases and the J gene end by 5 bases; junction bases not matched to a gene: 11. This CDR3 reads CASSPDRDNTHEQYF. Here the CDR3 DNA reads TGTGCCAGCAGCCCGGACAGGGATAATACCCACGAGCAGTACTTC.

The sample holds many counts of this clonotype. The J gene is TRBJ2-1, the V gene TRBV7-3; D is ambiguous. The V gene's germline CDR1 is SGHTA and CDR2 FQGTGA. The CDR3 extends over 17 amino acids. V was clipped by 6 bases and J by 4 bases, with 22 bases between them. CDR3 loop: CASSPSQDGARYNEQFF. The CDR3 coding sequence is TGTGCCAGCAGTCCATCTCAGGACGGAGCCCGATACAATGAGCAGTTCTTC. Full variable domain (rest looked up from reference TRBV7-3 and TRBJ2-1): GAGVSQTPSNKVTEKGKYVELRCDPISGHTALYWYRQSLGQGPEFLIYFQGTGAADDSGLPNDRFFAVRPEGSVSTLKIQRTERGDSAVYLCASSPSQDGARYNEQFFGPGTRLTVL.

The rearrangement uses TRBV29-1 and TRBJ2-5; 13 bases align to TRBD2. CDR3 length equals 15 residues. The V segment lost 4 bases and the J segment 7 bases; nucleotides outside the gene matches: 9. Per germline, CDR1 SQVTM and CDR2 ANQGSEA. This chain's CDR3 is CSVGGVGLAGRTQYF. In DNA, the CDR3 is TGCAGCGTTGGGGGGGTGGGACTAGCGGGAAGGACCCAGTACTTC.

This clonotype has at least ten counts. Sequence at one end of the junction differs from germline and may be a read error. The V gene is TRBV12-3 or TRBV12-4, the J gene TRBJ2-3; unclear D gene. This CDR3 spans 13 amino acids. The CDR3 loop is CASRLAAADTQYF. The CDR3 bases are TGTGCCAGCAGATTAGCTGCGGCAGATACGCAGTATTTT.